This passage covers 8 T cell receptor beta chains from one sample sequenced in a study of Graves' ophthalmopathy and Graves' hyperthyroidism. Amplifying from RNA transcripts, the study obtained TCR beta CDR3 regions. RT-PCR in the first round used HTBI primers; a second-round multiplex PCR followed. TCRdb reanalysed the multiplex PCR reads using MiXCR and keeps one entry per CDR3 protein. Of 150,000 to 200,000 distinct CDR3 sequences in the sample, under 45% were seen once. The sequenced material came from peripheral blood. The receptors shown here come from a young man with Graves' ophthalmopathy.

This clonotype was found many times. V gene TRBV9 combines with J gene TRBJ1-1; D unclear. The germline CDR1 and CDR2 sequences are SGDLS and YYNGEE. The CDR3 is made up of 12 amino acids. Trimming pared 0 bases from V and 5 bases from J, leaving 5 bases between. The CDR3 is CASSVGGTEAFF. CDR3 bases: TGTGCCAGCAGCGTAGGAGGTACTGAAGCTTTCTTT. The whole variable domain, remainder taken from reference TRBV9 and TRBJ1-1, is DSGVTQTPKHLITATGQRVTLRCSPRSGDLSVYWYQQSLDQGLQFLIQYYNGEERAKGNILERFSAQQFPDLHSELNLSSLELGDSALYFCASSVGGTEAFFGQGTRLTVV.

The table lists this clonotype with many counts. This chain links TRBV7-2 with TRBJ1-1; 9 positions agree with TRBD1. With 0 bases clipped from V and 8 bases from J, the junction kept 7 bases outside the gene matches. This CDR3 has 15 amino acids. The germline CDR1 and CDR2 sequences are SGHTA and FQGNSA. In DNA, the CDR3 is TGTGCCAGCAGCTTAGCCGGGACAGGGCTTTGGGAAGCTTTCTTT. Its translation is CASSLAGTGLWEAFF.

This sequence joins TRBV7-9 and TRBJ2-7; no reliable D call. The V end lost 2 bases, the J end lost 0 bases, and 8 bases lay between the germline ends. The germline V gene has CDR1 SEHNR and CDR2 FQNEAQ (reference sequence). CDR3 size: 14 residues. The CDR3 protein is CASSLLDSSYEQYF. The CDR3 DNA sequence: TGTGCCAGCAGCTTACTGGATAGCTCCTACGAGCAGTACTTC.

The chain carries TRBV7-9 and TRBJ2-7, with TRBD1 matching 9 bases. The V segment lost 1 base and the J segment 4 bases; nucleotides outside the gene matches: 2. CDR1 and CDR2 from the germline V gene are SEHNR and FQNEAQ (reference sequence). This CDR3 contains 14 residues. The CDR3, as DNA: TGTGCCAGCAGCTTAGAGGGACAGGGTTACGAGCAGTACTTC. This codes for CASSLEGQGYEQYF.

This clonotype was detected many times. The gene calls are TRBV6-5 and TRBJ2-5, with TRBD2 as a possible D gene (6 bases). Trimming removed 5 bases at V and 4 bases at J, with 17 bases between. Germline V CDR1 and CDR2: MNHEY, SVGAGI. The CDR3 contains 15 residues. The CDR3 here is CASSPRGAGRETQYF. CDR3 DNA sequence: TGTGCCAGCAGTCCGAGAGGTGCGGGACGAGAGACCCAGTACTTC.

This clonotype was found many times. The chain combines TRBV29-1 with TRBJ2-7, with TRBD1 matching over 9 bases. In germline, CDR1 is SQVTM, CDR2 ANQGSEA. J was trimmed by 3 bases and V by 4 bases; bases with no gene match: 10. The CDR3 totals 15 residues. The CDR3 sequence: CSVGGGGTGYYEQYF. For the CDR3, the DNA is TGCAGCGTTGGGGGAGGGGGGACAGGGTACTACGAGCAGTACTTC.

The V call is TRBV6-1, the J call TRBJ1-2; D is undetermined. The V end was cut by 10 bases, the J end by 5 bases, with 11 bases between. Germline V gene data show CDR1 as MNHNS and CDR2 as SASEGT. This CDR3 comprises 11 residues. For the CDR3, the DNA is TGTGCCAACCGGACGGATTATGGCTACACCTTC. Its translation is CANRTDYGYTF.

This clonotype was observed at least ten times. The chain combines TRBV24-1 with TRBJ1-5; TRBD1 matches 7 bases. The germline V gene has CDR1 KGHDR and CDR2 SFDVKD. There are 13 residues in the CDR3. J lost 7 bases, V lost 9 bases, and 8 bases had no gene match. CDR3 DNA sequence: TGTGCCACCCAAGGGGGCGGCGGGCAGCCCCAGCATTTT. The encoded protein is CATQGGGGQPQHF.